This T cell receptor (beta chain) was sequenced for a study of molecular identifiers for immune sequencing clone quantification. Germline V gene lookup returns CDR1 SEHNR and CDR2 FQNEAQ (reference sequence). This CDR3 has 12 residues. Using its own MiXCR run on the PCR reads, TCRdb lists one record per CDR3 protein. The table includes hundreds of thousands of distinct CDR3 sequences, about 25% detected once. Of note for this clonotype: One junction end disagrees with the germline gene, perhaps due to a read error.

The receptor was isolated from a human donor in good health. Some libraries in this study had Jurkat cell RNA spiked in. Sequenced: naive CD8+ T cells from blood, with Jurkat cell RNA spiked in. As to subset: FACS-sorted CD8+CD4-CCR7+CD45RA+ naive T cells. This sequence joins TRBV7-9 and TRBJ2-2, with D perhaps matching TRBD1 or TRBD2 (5 bases each). CDR3 in DNA: TGTGCCCGCCGCCCTTACCCCGGGGCGCTGTTTTTT. Its protein product is CARRPYPGALFF.